These 20 T cell receptor beta chains came from one sample sequenced in a study of radiotherapy plus CTLA-4 blockade in lung cancer. Sequenced by immunoSEQ multiplex PCR; TCRdb stores in-frame clones only, minus some. This sample carries about 15,000 clones, approximately 72% of them seen once, and the ten largest clones take about 55%. This specimen consisted of peripheral blood, obtained from a patient treated with radiotherapy plus ipilimumab. All receptors come from a human donor with non-small cell lung cancer whose response to radiotherapy plus ipilimumab could not be evaluated.

The chain employs TRBV4-3 and TRBJ2-1; 12 bases are shared with TRBD1. The CDR3 is made up of 16 amino acids. From germline, CDR1 is LGHNA and CDR2 YSLEER. The ends lost 5 bases at V and 12 bases at J; junction bases unmatched: 14. The CDR3 region is CASSAGGTGGPQSQFF. CDR3 bases: TGCGCCAGCAGCGCAGGCGGGACAGGGGGCCCCCAATCGCAGTTCTTC.

The rearrangement uses TRBV9 and TRBJ2-3, with D perhaps matching TRBD2 (7 bases). V gave up 3 bases and J gave up 0 bases, with 14 bases separating them. Germline CDR1 reads SGDLS; CDR2 reads YYNGEE. This CDR3 comprises 16 residues. CDR3 in amino acids: CASSAEGGHSTDTQYF. The CDR3 DNA reads TGTGCCAGCAGCGCAGAGGGGGGGCATAGCACAGATACGCAGTATTTT.

This clone was seen a handful of times. This chain joins TRBV6-6 and TRBJ1-6, with TRBD1 identical over 9 bases. The V segment lost 6 bases and the J segment 10 bases; nucleotides outside the gene matches: 10. Germline CDR1 and CDR2: MNHNY and SVGAGI (reference sequence). The CDR3 totals 15 residues. Here the CDR3 reads CASSRPDRGTSPLHF. Written as DNA, the CDR3 is TGTGCCAGCAGCCGCCCGGACAGGGGAACCTCACCCCTCCACTTT.

The chain recombines TRBV5-6 with TRBJ1-6; the D gene is possibly TRBD1 (5 bases). CDR1 and CDR2 from the germline V gene are SGHDT and YYEEEE. The V end was cut by 4 bases, the J end by 6 bases, with 23 bases between. The CDR3 runs 18 residues. The CDR3 reads CASSLLDTAGGSNSPLHF. The DNA of the CDR3 is TGTGCCAGCAGCCTCTTAGACACAGCGGGGGGTAGTAATTCACCCCTCCACTTT.

The chain has TRBV5-4 and TRBJ2-2; D unresolved. The CDR3 has 15 residues. Trimming took 0 bases from V and 4 from J, leaving 10 bases between them. Germline V gene data show CDR1 as SGHNT and CDR2 as YYREEE (reference sequence). Here the CDR3 reads CASSLGVALTGELFF. The CDR3 DNA reads TGTGCCAGCAGCTTGGGTGTGGCCCTCACCGGGGAGCTGTTTTTT.

The chain uses TRBV6-1 and TRBJ1-5; D is ambiguous. Between the trimmed V and J ends, which lost 0 bases and 3 bases, there was a span of 6 bases. The CDR3 runs 14 residues. Germline V gene lookup returns CDR1 MNHNS and CDR2 SASEGT. The CDR3 nucleotides are TGTGCCAGCAGTGAAGCTGGGCACAATCAGCCCCAGCATTTT. Translation gives CASSEAGHNQPQHF.

The chain is built from TRBV27 and TRBJ2-7; 7 positions match TRBD1. Germline V gene sequence: CDR1 MNHEY, CDR2 SMNVEV (reference sequence). Trimming cost V 6 bases and J 0 bases; bases outside gene matches: 8. The CDR3 is made up of 15 amino acids. The DNA for the CDR3 is TGTGCCAGCAGCCTTTCGACAGGGAGCTCCTACGAGCAGTACTTC. It specifies CASSLSTGSSYEQYF.

This sequence joins TRBV11-2 and TRBJ2-7, with D possibly TRBD2 on 6 matching bases. The V gene lost 5 bases and the J gene lost 0 bases, with 14 bases spanning the gap. Germline CDR1 and CDR2: SGHAT and FQNNGV. The CDR3 extends over 15 amino acids. The CDR3 nucleotides read TGTGCCAGCAGCGCCTCGGGACTCCCCTCCTACGAGCAGTACGTC. Residues: CASSASGLPSYEQYV.

With respect to this clone: Additional DNA sequences in this sample encode the identical CDR3. The chain joins TRBV15 to TRBJ1-1; the match to TRBD1 covers 7 bases. Germline values: CDR1 LNHNV, CDR2 YYDKDF (reference sequence). The CDR3 has 15 amino acids. J gave up 0 bases and V 2 bases, and 3 bases lay outside the gene matches. In DNA form, the CDR3 reads TGTGCCACCAGCAGAAGACAGGGATTGAACACTGAAGCTTTCTTT. Its translation is CATSRRQGLNTEAFF.

The V call is TRBV30, the J call TRBJ1-1; no definite D call. Germline values: CDR1 GTSNPN, CDR2 SVGIG (reference sequence). The CDR3 has 12 residues. V was trimmed by 2 bases and J by 4 bases, leaving 8 bases between them. For the CDR3, the DNA is TGTGCCTGGAGTAGTAGCGGCACTGAAGCTTTCTTT. It encodes CAWSSSGTEAFF.

The chain links TRBV6-5 to TRBJ1-1; weak D call: TRBD1 (6 bases). Germline V gene sequence: CDR1 MNHEY, CDR2 SVGAGI. With 0 bases removed from V and 4 bases from J, the gap between germline ends came to 12 bases. The CDR3 runs to 15 residues. CDR3 sequence (DNA): TGTGCCAGCAGTTACTCGAACAAGGGGGTCACTGAAGCTTTCTTT. Amino acid sequence: CASSYSNKGVTEAFF.

This chain uses TRBV5-1 with TRBJ1-3; TRBD1 agrees at 7 bases. Trimming took 4 bases from V and 4 from J; bases not matched to a gene: 8. Per the germline V gene, CDR1 is SGHRS and CDR2 is YFSETQ. The CDR3 covers 15 residues. The CDR3 protein is CASSLGQFAGNTIYF. DNA of the CDR3: TGCGCCAGCAGCCTGGGACAGTTTGCCGGAAACACCATATATTTT.

The genes are TRBV28 and TRBJ1-4; a possible D gene is TRBD1 (5 bases). Germline-derived CDR1 and CDR2 are MDHEN and SYDVKM. V shed 7 bases and J shed 5 bases, with 11 bases lying between them. The CDR3 has 13 residues. As DNA, the CDR3 is TGTGCCAGCAAGAGACAGATAAATGAAAAACTGTTTTTT. Translation gives CASKRQINEKLFF.

This clone was detected a few times. The gene calls are TRBV18 and TRBJ1-1, with 9 bases lining up with TRBD1. The CDR3 runs to 16 residues. Trimming removed 3 bases from V and 5 bases from J; junction bases left unmatched: 10. Germline CDR1 is KGHSH and CDR2 is LQKENI. CDR3 coding DNA: TGTGCCAGCTCACCCATGAGACAGGGGGAAGGGACTGAAGCTTTCTTT. Amino acid sequence: CASSPMRQGEGTEAFF.

Written as DNA, the CDR3 is TGTGCCAGCAGCGTATCAGGGTCGGCGAACACTGAAGCTTTCTTT. Its translation: CASSVSGSANTEAFF. The chain combines TRBV9 with TRBJ1-1; tentative D call: TRBD1 (5 bases). CDR1 SGDLS and CDR2 YYNGEE come from the germline V gene. V was cut by 1 base and J by 1 base, with 11 bases left in between. This CDR3 comprises 15 residues.

The genes are TRBV10-1 and TRBJ2-2; 9 nucleotides match TRBD1. This CDR3 spans 15 amino acids. The V segment lost 5 bases and the J segment 3 bases; nucleotides outside the gene matches: 4. Germline values: CDR1 WNHNN, CDR2 SYGVQD (reference sequence). Here the CDR3 DNA reads TGCGCCAGCAGTCCCGGGACAGGGCACACCGGGGAGCTGTTTTTT. Its protein is CASSPGTGHTGELFF.

In its sample, this clone was seen a few times. The chain is built from TRBV2 and TRBJ2-2, with D possibly being TRBD1 (5 bases). The germline V and J ends were trimmed by 6 bases and 5 bases, with 7 bases remaining between them. The CDR3 totals 12 residues. The germline V gene encodes CDR1 SNHLY and CDR2 FYNNEI. The CDR3 DNA follows: TGTGCCAGCAGAGCAGGGACCGGGGAGCTGTTTTTT. This translates into CASRAGTGELFF.

V and J are TRBV19 and TRBJ2-2; D not resolved. Deletions cut 4 bases from V and 4 bases from J, with 4 bases between. There are 12 residues in the CDR3. Germline-derived CDR1 and CDR2 are LNHDA and SQIVND (reference sequence). CDR3 in DNA: TGTGCCAGTAGTACTCCCACCGGGGAGCTGTTTTTT. Translation gives CASSTPTGELFF.

This chain connects TRBV28 to TRBJ2-7; 10 positions agree with TRBD1. From germline, CDR1 is MDHEN and CDR2 SYDVKM. The CDR3 length is 14 residues. V lost 6 bases and J lost 0; bases outside the gene matches: 2. CDR3 bases: TGTGCCAGCAGGGGGACAGGGGACTCCTACGAGCAGTACTTC. Translation gives CASRGTGDSYEQYF. The whole variable domain, filled in from reference TRBV28 and TRBJ2-7, reads DVKVTQSSRYLVKRTGEKVFLECVQDMDHENMFWYRQDPGLGLRLIYFSYDVKMKEKGDIPEGYSVSREKKERFSLILESASTNQTSMYLCASRGTGDSYEQYFGPGTRLTVT.

The chain couples TRBV18 to TRBJ2-5, with 7 bases identical to TRBD1. After removal of 0 bases from V and 3 bases from J, the junction contained 4 bases not matched to a gene. CDR1 is KGHSH, CDR2 LQKENI, per germline. There are 15 residues in the CDR3. The CDR3 loop is CASSPPRGGKETQYF. The CDR3 DNA sequence: TGTGCCAGCTCACCACCGAGAGGGGGCAAAGAGACCCAGTACTTC.